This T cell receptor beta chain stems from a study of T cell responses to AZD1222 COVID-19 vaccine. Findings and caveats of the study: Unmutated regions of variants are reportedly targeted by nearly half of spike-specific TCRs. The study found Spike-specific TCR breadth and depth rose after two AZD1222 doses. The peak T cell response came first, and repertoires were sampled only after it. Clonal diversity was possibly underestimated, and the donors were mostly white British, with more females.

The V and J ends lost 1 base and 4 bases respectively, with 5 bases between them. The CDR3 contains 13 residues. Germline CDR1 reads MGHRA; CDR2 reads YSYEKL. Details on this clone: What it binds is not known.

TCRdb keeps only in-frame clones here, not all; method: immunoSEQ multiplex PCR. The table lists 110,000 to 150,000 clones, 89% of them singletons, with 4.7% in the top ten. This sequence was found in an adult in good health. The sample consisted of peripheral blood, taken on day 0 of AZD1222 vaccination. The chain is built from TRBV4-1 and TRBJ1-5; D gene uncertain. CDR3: CASSQGPNQPQHF. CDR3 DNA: TGCGCCAGCAGCCAAGGACCGAATCAGCCCCAGCATTTT.